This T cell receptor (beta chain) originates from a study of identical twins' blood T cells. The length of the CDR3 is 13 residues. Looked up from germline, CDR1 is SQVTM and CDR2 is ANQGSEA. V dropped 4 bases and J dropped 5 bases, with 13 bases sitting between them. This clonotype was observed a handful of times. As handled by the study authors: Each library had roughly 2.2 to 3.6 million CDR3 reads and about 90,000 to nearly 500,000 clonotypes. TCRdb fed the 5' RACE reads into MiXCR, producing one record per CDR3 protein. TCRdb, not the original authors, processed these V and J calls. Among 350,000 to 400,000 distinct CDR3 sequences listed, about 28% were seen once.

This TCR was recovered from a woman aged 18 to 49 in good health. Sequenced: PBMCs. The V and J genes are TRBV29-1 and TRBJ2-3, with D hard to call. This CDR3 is CSVATITRDTQYF. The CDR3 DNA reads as TGCAGCGTTGCGACCATTACCCGAGATACGCAGTATTTT.